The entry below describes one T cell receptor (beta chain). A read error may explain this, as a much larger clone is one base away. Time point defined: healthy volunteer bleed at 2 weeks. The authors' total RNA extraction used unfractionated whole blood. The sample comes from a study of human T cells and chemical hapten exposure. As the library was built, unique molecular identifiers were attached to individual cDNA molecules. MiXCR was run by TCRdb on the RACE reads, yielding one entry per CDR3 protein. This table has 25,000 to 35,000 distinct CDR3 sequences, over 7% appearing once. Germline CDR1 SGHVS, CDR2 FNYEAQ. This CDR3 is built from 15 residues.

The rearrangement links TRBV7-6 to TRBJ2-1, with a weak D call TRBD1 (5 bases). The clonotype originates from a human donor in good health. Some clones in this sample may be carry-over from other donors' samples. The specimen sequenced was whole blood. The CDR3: CASTRNTGAYDEQFF. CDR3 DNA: TGTGCCAGCACCCGAAATACAGGAGCCTACGATGAGCAGTTCTTC.